This section outlines one T cell receptor (beta chain) sequence together with its context. Its cognate antigen has yet to be identified. Possible read error: a much larger clone is one base away. The missing conserved phenylalanine or tryptophan at the end of this CDR3 makes a read error likely. The data are from a study of regulatory T cells in long-lasting Graves disease (dated by TCRdb to the early 2020s). For the study in its entirety: Persistent Graves' disease was defined as persistently positive TSH receptor autoantibodies together with antithyroid drug treatment for over 5 years. Patients with persistent Graves' disease were compared with patients with newly diagnosed Graves' disease using TCR sequencing and RNA sequencing of peripheral blood. The study was conducted in China and was registered as a clinical trial. A total of about 33 samples underwent TCR sequencing: 13 from persistent and roughly 20 from newly diagnosed Graves' disease patients. On average, persistent Graves' disease patients in the clinical cohort had been on antithyroid drugs for about 10.3 years.

Findings and caveats that apply to the study as a whole: Lower TCR Shannon entropy and fewer highly expanded clones were observed in persistent Graves' disease patients than in newly diagnosed patients, which suggested clonal expansion. The small sample size was acknowledged by the authors as a limitation that may reduce accuracy. Patients with persistent disease shared more public clonotypes (fewer than 3,000) than newly diagnosed patients did (966). Sequencing and analysis were limited to the TCR beta chain. Peripheral blood alone was examined, since thyroid tissue, which constituted the primary lesion, could not be accessed. Persistent disease showed preferential use of TRBV28, TRBJ1-2 and TRBJ2-5, whereas newly diagnosed disease favored TRBV20-1 and TRBJ2-1.

The CDR3 has 15 amino acids, counting both end residues. The retained sequence is limited to the CDR3, 45 bases, with the frame set at the first base. The junction shows trimming of 3 bases on V and 0 bases on J, plus 11 bases between the germline ends. CDR1 SGHAT and CDR2 FQNNGV are derived from the germline V gene. The time point label on this specimen signifies: persistent/refractory GD, antithyroid drugs over 5 years with positive TRAb. For both TCR sequencing and RNA sequencing, RNA was extracted from PBMCs in TRIzol. The diagnosis of Graves' disease followed American Thyroid Association guidelines. Recruitment of patients was carried out at an endocrinology department in Xi'an, China. From each patient, around 9 milliliters of peripheral blood was collected into an EDTA anticoagulant tube. PBMCs were isolated by Ficoll Paque Plus density gradient separation without further T cell sorting. RNA quality was checked with an Agilent 2100 Bioanalyzer and agarose gel, and concentration with a NanoDrop 2000.

The library was made by multiplex PCR. These reads were obtained on an Illumina HiSeq 4000. CDR3 regions were amplified by Arm-PCR with iRepertoire HTBI primers to construct TCR beta libraries. PCR products were gel purified before sequencing. The original methods were these. A total of 62 TRBV and 14 TRBJ segments were identified across samples and were used for gene usage analysis of CDR3 amino acid clonotypes. COPE and FqMerger were used to merge the filtered high-quality paired reads into contigs. BLAST was used to align contigs to IMGT TRBV, TRBD and TRBJ reference genes, and CDR3 was defined according to IMGT. Clonotypes above 0.1% frequency were classified as highly expanded clones. Shannon entropy served as the measure of repertoire diversity, while the Gini coefficient captured V-J evenness. A clonotype was considered public if more than one individual shared it. TCRdb reran the public reads through fastp at Q25 and MiXCR, keeping productive beta chains. One record per CDR3 amino acid sequence lists the most common genes and DNA. These V and J calls originate from TCRdb's pipeline instead of the authors' own analysis. This sample holds under 450,000 distinct CDR3 sequences; about 25% were observed only once. Roughly a quarter of the sample belongs to the ten largest clones.

Recombination connected TRBV11-2 to TRBJ1-1; possibly the D gene is TRBD1, per 6 matching bases. The receptor's source is a female donor with Graves disease. The sample consisted of peripheral blood mononuclear cells (PBMCs), taken when the disease was refractory, from a patient treated with antithyroid drugs. The DNA sequence reads TGTGCCAGCAGCTTTACAGGGTTTCTGAACACTGAAGCTTTCATT. This yields the protein CASSFTGFLNTEAFI.